Described below is a single T cell receptor beta chain sequence and its context. Original methodology: By means of reference gene primer amplification, nucleated cell counts were estimated. TCRdb keeps only in-frame clones here, not all; method: immunoSEQ multiplex PCR. That table gives V, J and clone size, and the DNA gave D and trimming. This table holds 250,000 or so clones, over 75% found once. This sample was included in a study of blood T cell repertoires in COVID-19. Across the study: From the United States, Italy and Spain came samples of acute and convalescent COVID-19. In each case, the material was cDNA or gDNA derived from T cells, B-cell-depleted T cells, or PBMCs.

V lost 10 bases to trimming and J lost 2 bases, with 20 bases between them. The CDR3 contains 15 residues. Germline CDR1 and CDR2: ENHRY and SYGVKD. The V call is TRBV10-3, the J call TRBJ1-1, with D possibly being TRBD1 (6 bases). The TCR sequence derives from a man aged 25-40 years who had recovered from COVID-19. Sample: peripheral blood. The CDR3 reads CANSAGDRLNTEAFF. The CDR3 DNA reads as TGTGCCAACTCGGCAGGGGATCGGCTTAACACTGAAGCTTTCTTT.